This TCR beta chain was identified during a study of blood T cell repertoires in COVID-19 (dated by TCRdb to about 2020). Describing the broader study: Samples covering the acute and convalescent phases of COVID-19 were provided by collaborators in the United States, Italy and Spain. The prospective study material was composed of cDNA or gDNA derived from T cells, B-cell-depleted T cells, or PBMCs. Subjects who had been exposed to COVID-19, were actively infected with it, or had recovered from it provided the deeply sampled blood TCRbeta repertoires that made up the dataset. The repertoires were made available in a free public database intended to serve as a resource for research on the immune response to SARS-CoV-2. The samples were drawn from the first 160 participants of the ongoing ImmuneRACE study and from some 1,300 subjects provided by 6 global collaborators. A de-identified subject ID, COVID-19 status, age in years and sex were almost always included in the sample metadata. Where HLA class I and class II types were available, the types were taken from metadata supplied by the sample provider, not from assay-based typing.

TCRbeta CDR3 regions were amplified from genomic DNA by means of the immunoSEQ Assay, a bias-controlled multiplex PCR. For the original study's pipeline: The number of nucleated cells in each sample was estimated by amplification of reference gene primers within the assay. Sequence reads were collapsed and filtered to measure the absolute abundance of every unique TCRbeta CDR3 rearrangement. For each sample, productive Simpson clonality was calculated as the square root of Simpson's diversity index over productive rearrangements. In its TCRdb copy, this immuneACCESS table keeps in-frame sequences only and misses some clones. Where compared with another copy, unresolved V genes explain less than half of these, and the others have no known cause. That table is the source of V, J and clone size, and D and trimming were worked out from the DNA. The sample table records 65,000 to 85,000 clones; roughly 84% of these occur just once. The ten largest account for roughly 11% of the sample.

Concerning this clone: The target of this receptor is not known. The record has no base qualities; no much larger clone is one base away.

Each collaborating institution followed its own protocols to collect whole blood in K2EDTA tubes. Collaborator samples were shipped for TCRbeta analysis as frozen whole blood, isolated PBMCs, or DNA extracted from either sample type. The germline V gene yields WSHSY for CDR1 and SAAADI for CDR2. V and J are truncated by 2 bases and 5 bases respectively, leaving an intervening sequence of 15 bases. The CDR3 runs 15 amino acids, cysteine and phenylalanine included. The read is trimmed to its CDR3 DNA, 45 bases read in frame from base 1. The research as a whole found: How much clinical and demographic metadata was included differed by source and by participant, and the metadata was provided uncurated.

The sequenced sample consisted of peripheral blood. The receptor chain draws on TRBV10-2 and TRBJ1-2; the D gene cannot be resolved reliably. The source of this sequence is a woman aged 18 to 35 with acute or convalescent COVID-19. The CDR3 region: CASSEPTSGKYGYTF. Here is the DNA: TGCGCCAGCAGTGAGCCTACTAGTGGGAAATATGGCTACACCTTC.